This record covers a single TCR beta chain. Its specificity is not known. The data derive from a study of cytotoxic CD8 clonotypes in ibrutinib-treated CLL. Study in general: Patient counts were ten to eleven relapsed/refractory, some 16 treatment-naive and about 18 IGHV unmutated. The sample average was about 240,000 productive templates and 100,000 or so productive rearrangements. Study findings and constraints: Samples were collected at differing times from sustained-remission and progressing patients. Higher circulating CD8+ T-cell counts strongly accompanied higher baseline clonality, above age-matched healthy donors.

Measured with immunoSEQ multiplex PCR; TCRdb has only the in-frame clones, and not every one. Altogether roughly 110,000 clones are present, 45% to 65% being singletons, with the ten largest covering around 37%. Trimming cost V 4 bases and J 4 bases, with 17 bases left between them. Germline CDR1 SGHDT, CDR2 YYEEEE. The CDR3 runs 15 residues. This receptor was identified in a human donor with chronic lymphocytic leukemia. The sample was PBMCs, taken after 24 months of ibrutinib treatment. The chain has TRBV5-6 and TRBJ1-2; D is ambiguous. In nucleotides, the CDR3 is TGTGCCAGCAGCATTAAGTCGGCCATCCCCTATGGCTACACCTTC. Amino acids: CASSIKSAIPYGYTF.